This entry lists 18 T cell receptor beta chains sequenced from one sample in a study of CD4 T cells in relation to SARS-CoV-2 and coronaviruses. Their antigens remain unidentified. Profiled with immunoSEQ multiplex PCR; TCRdb holds only in-frame clones, not every one. The repertoire holds 30,000 to 45,000 clones, with about 80% as singletons. Sequencing was done on a sample of memory CD4+ T cells from PBMCs, cultured in vitro. The source of these receptors is an adult with COVID-19.

The CDR3 sequence: CAISEEMGASKNIQYF. The CDR3 coding sequence is TGTGCCATCAGTGAGGAGATGGGGGCGTCCAAAAACATTCAGTACTTC. V gene TRBV10-3 combines with J gene TRBJ2-4; a weak D match, TRBD1 (6 bases). This CDR3 comprises 16 residues. CDR1 and CDR2 from the germline V gene are ENHRY and SYGVKD. Trimming stripped 2 bases from V and 2 bases from J, with 13 bases between.

A single count supports this clone. V and J are TRBV11-3 and TRBJ2-3, with 8 bases aligning to TRBD2. The germline V gene encodes CDR1 SGHNT and CDR2 YENEEA. V lost 1 base to trimming and J lost 0 bases; unmatched junction nucleotides: 12. The CDR3 contains 19 residues. The CDR3 DNA sequence: TGTGCCAGCAGCTTAGGACGACGGGAACTAGCGGCTAGCACAGATACGCAGTATTTT. Protein sequence: CASSLGRRELAASTDTQYF.

The CDR3 DNA follows: TGTGCCAGCAATCCCGCATTTACTTACGAGCAGTACTTC. This sequence encodes CASNPAFTYEQYF. J is TRBJ2-7 and V is TRBV2; no definite D call. Looked up from germline, CDR1 is SNHLY and CDR2 is FYNNEI. V gave up 7 bases and J gave up 4 bases, with 14 bases separating them. The CDR3 covers 13 residues.

This chain joins TRBV4-2 and TRBJ2-1; perhaps TRBD2 as D (5 bases). This CDR3 is 16 amino acids long. Deletions cut 0 bases from V and 0 bases from J, with 9 bases between. Germline CDR1 is LGHNA and CDR2 is YNFKEQ. This chain's CDR3 is CASSQEASGSYNEQFF. The CDR3 DNA sequence: TGTGCCAGCAGCCAAGAAGCCAGCGGCTCCTACAATGAGCAGTTCTTC.

The V gene is TRBV5-6, the J gene TRBJ1-5, with 10 bases fitting TRBD1. This CDR3 spans 16 amino acids. Germline lookup yields CDR1 SGHDT and CDR2 YYEEEE. J gave up 3 bases and V 6 bases, and 9 bases lay outside the gene matches. In nucleotides, the CDR3 is TGTGCCAGCACCCTTTACGGGACAGGGGACAATCAGCCCCAGCATTTT. Translation: CASTLYGTGDNQPQHF.

The chain carries TRBV7-9 and TRBJ2-5, with TRBD1 matching 7 bases. The germline V gene has CDR1 SEHNR and CDR2 FQNEAQ (reference sequence). The ends lost 1 base at V and 2 bases at J; junction bases unmatched: 1. The CDR3 is made up of 14 amino acids. The CDR3 DNA reads TGTGCCAGCAGCTTAGGGGACAGTCAAGAGACCCAGTACTTC. It specifies CASSLGDSQETQYF.

This chain joins TRBV5-1 and TRBJ2-2; TRBD2 matches 13 bases. CDR1 is SGHRS, CDR2 YFSETQ, per germline. After removal of 2 bases from V and 3 bases from J, the junction contained 4 bases not matched to a gene. The CDR3 extends over 17 amino acids. The CDR3 region is CASSFRGLAGDTGELFF. The CDR3 bases are TGCGCCAGCAGCTTTCGAGGACTAGCGGGAGACACCGGGGAGCTGTTTTTT.

The gene calls are TRBV5-3 and TRBJ2-1; 8 nucleotides align to TRBD2. TRBV5-3 is recorded as an ORF, its role being uncertain. The CDR3 is 16 amino acids. V lost 4 bases and J lost 8; bases outside the gene matches: 14. In DNA, the CDR3 is TGTGCCAGAAGCGAGACCGGGACTAGGTTAATCCATGAGCAGTTCTTC. Encoded protein: CARSETGTRLIHEQFF.

The V and J genes are TRBV7-9 and TRBJ2-7; D may be TRBD1 (5 bases). Germline CDR1 is SEHNR and CDR2 is FQNEAQ (reference sequence). CDR3 length: 13 amino acids. Between the trimmed V and J ends, which lost 3 bases and 6 bases, there was a span of 12 bases. CDR3 bases: TGTGCCAGCAGCTTTCAAGGGGCTGCCGAGCAGTACTTC. As protein: CASSFQGAAEQYF.

This chain joins TRBV12-3 or TRBV12-4 and TRBJ2-1; D is unclear. This CDR3 contains 10 residues. V shed 6 bases and J shed 6 bases, with 3 bases lying between them. The CDR3 here is CASRGNEQFF. CDR3 coding DNA: TGTGCCAGCAGGGGCAATGAGCAGTTCTTC.

The rearrangement links TRBV12-3 or TRBV12-4 to TRBJ2-1; D is ambiguous. V was cut by 6 bases and J by 5 bases, with 8 bases left in between. The CDR3 consists of 12 residues. In DNA form, the CDR3 reads TGTGCCAGCAGCCTCCCCCACAATGAGCAGTTCTTC. This codes for CASSLPHNEQFF.

The chain couples TRBV7-9 to TRBJ2-7; 10 nucleotides agree with TRBD1. The CDR3 contains 17 residues. Germline assignment: CDR1 SEHNR and CDR2 FQNEAQ (reference sequence). After removal of 5 bases from V and 0 bases from J, the junction contained 10 bases not matched to a gene. CDR3 sequence: CASSEGRGQGSSYEQYF. The CDR3 region has the DNA TGTGCCAGCAGCGAGGGGCGGGGACAGGGGAGCTCCTACGAGCAGTACTTC.

The chain carries TRBV28 and TRBJ2-1; TRBD2 matches 13 bases. With V trimmed by 6 bases and J by 0 bases, 8 bases remained unmatched. The CDR3 is made up of 18 amino acids. From germline, CDR1 is MDHEN and CDR2 SYDVKM. The CDR3 region is CASRRLAGGQVSYNEQFF. The CDR3 nucleotides read TGTGCCAGCAGGCGACTAGCGGGAGGCCAAGTCTCCTACAATGAGCAGTTCTTC. Supplemented by reference TRBV28 and TRBJ2-1, the full variable domain reads DVKVTQSSRYLVKRTGEKVFLECVQDMDHENMFWYRQDPGLGLRLIYFSYDVKMKEKGDIPEGYSVSREKKERFSLILESASTNQTSMYLCASRRLAGGQVSYNEQFFGPGTRLTVL.

In its sample, this clone was seen a few times. V usage is TRBV5-6 and J usage is TRBJ2-1; 8 bases line up with TRBD2. The CDR3 totals 14 residues. V gave up 2 bases and J gave up 4 bases; unmatched junction bases: 2. Germline V gives CDR1 SGHDT, CDR2 YYEEEE. The CDR3 bases are TGTGCCAGCAGCTTACCGGGGGGGTACAATGAGCAGTTCTTC. It codes for CASSLPGGYNEQFF.

This chain links TRBV5-1 with TRBJ2-1; 10 nucleotides match TRBD1. Germline CDR1 SGHRS, CDR2 YFSETQ. The V and J ends lost 4 bases and 7 bases, in that order; junction bases with no gene match: 8. The CDR3 loop spans 15 amino acids. CDR3 bases: TGCGCCAGCAGCCCGAGACAGGGGGCGCGGAATGAGCAGTTCTTC. Its translation: CASSPRQGARNEQFF.

The V gene is TRBV19, the J gene TRBJ2-2; possibly TRBD1 for D (5 bases). V lost 5 bases, J lost 4 bases, and 23 bases lay in between. CDR3 length: 18 residues. Germline-derived CDR1 and CDR2 are LNHDA and SQIVND (reference sequence). The chain's CDR3 is CASSGPPGAERSTGELFF. CDR3 bases: TGTGCCAGTAGTGGCCCCCCTGGGGCGGAGAGGAGCACCGGGGAGCTGTTTTTT.

Here the CDR3 reads CASSLGYRGNREQFF. The CDR3 DNA follows: TGTGCCAGCAGCTTAGGATACAGGGGAAATCGTGAGCAGTTCTTC. This rearrangement joins TRBV13 to TRBJ2-1; TRBD1 agrees at 7 bases. This CDR3 has 15 residues. With V trimmed by 0 bases and J by 9 bases, 8 bases remained unmatched. The germline V gene has CDR1 PRHDT and CDR2 FYEKMQ (reference sequence).

The chain employs TRBV6-5 and TRBJ2-2, with D possibly being TRBD1 (5 bases). From germline, CDR1 is MNHEY and CDR2 SVGAGI. The CDR3 loop spans 15 amino acids. Trimming took 3 bases from V and 1 from J, leaving 9 bases between them. CDR3 sequence reads: CASSYGAENTGELFF. The CDR3 DNA reads as TGTGCCAGCAGTTATGGGGCGGAGAACACCGGGGAGCTGTTTTTT.